Shown below are 5 T cell receptor beta chains from a single sample sequenced in a study of beta chain features in type 1 diabetes (dated by TCRdb to 2017 to 2018). The receptor library was made with the immunoSEQ multiplex PCR assay. The entire amount of isolated RNA was reverse transcribed using the High Capacity cDNA Reverse Transcription Kit, so the sequenced TCRB transcripts were expressed ones. The table comes from immuneACCESS by way of TCRdb, which keeps in-frame sequences with V and J called. Part of the clones is missing from these tables; in studies checked, under half for an unresolved V gene and the rest for unknown reasons. In all, the sample holds under 900,000 clones, and 15% to 20% of those were seen once. The ten largest clones capture 0.02% to 0.025% of the sample. Sequencing was carried out using naive CD4+ T cells from blood. This sample's cell subset or site label indicates: true naive CD4+ T cells. The origin of the receptors is a woman aged 18-29 years in good health.

The chain employs TRBV2 and TRBJ2-1; 10 bases fit TRBD2. CDR1 and CDR2 (germline): SNHLY, FYNNEI. The V segment lost 5 bases and the J segment 4 bases; nucleotides outside the gene matches: 8. CDR3 size: 16 residues. The CDR3 region is CASSTSGRALYNEQFF. The CDR3 bases are TGTGCCAGCAGTACAAGCGGGAGGGCCCTTTACAATGAGCAGTTCTTC.

Regarding this clone: The same CDR3 is also encoded by other DNA sequences in this sample. The rearrangement uses TRBV29-1 and TRBJ2-5, with 10 bases that match TRBD2. Germline V lookup: CDR1 SQVTM, CDR2 ANQGSEA. The V and J ends lost 6 bases and 2 bases, in that order; junction bases with no gene match: 3. This CDR3 contains 13 residues. The CDR3 spells CSVETSGQETQYF. In nucleotides, the CDR3 is TGCAGCGTAGAGACTAGCGGGCAAGAGACCCAGTACTTC.

This clone was seen more than once but under ten times. The chain joins TRBV7-9 to TRBJ1-1, with TRBD1 identical over 10 bases. After removal of 5 bases from V and 4 bases from J, the junction contained 10 bases not matched to a gene. The CDR3 spans 16 residues. Germline CDR1 SEHNR, CDR2 FQNEAQ (reference sequence). CDR3 sequence reads: CASSGSWDRGGTEAFF. The CDR3 nucleotides are TGTGCCAGCAGCGGTTCATGGGACAGGGGAGGCACTGAAGCTTTCTTT.

This sequence joins TRBV18 and TRBJ2-2, with 11 bases matching TRBD2. J gave up 1 base and V 2 bases, and 3 bases lay outside the gene matches. Germline CDR1 is KGHSH and CDR2 is LQKENI. The CDR3 runs to 17 residues. The CDR3 here is CASSPKTSGMNTGELFF. CDR3 bases: TGTGCCAGCTCACCAAAGACTAGCGGGATGAACACCGGGGAGCTGTTTTTT.

In regard to this clone: Other DNA sequences in this specimen translate into the identical CDR3. The rearrangement links TRBV9 to TRBJ1-5; 7 bases are shared with TRBD1. With 0 bases clipped from V and 4 bases from J, the junction kept 4 bases outside the gene matches. The CDR3 is 15 amino acids. Per the germline V gene, CDR1 is SGDLS and CDR2 is YYNGEE. Here the CDR3 DNA reads TGTGCCAGCAGCGTAGGAGGGGGCAGGAATCAGCCCCAGCATTTT. Its translation is CASSVGGGRNQPQHF.